One and the same sample provided the 20 T cell receptor beta chains below, sequenced in a study of neurological immune-mediated disorders. TCRdb ran MiXCR on the 5' RACE reads and lists one entry per CDR3 protein. This sample has approximately 48,000 distinct CDR3 sequences, with under 3.5% found just once. What was sequenced was PBMCs. The source of these receptors is a woman between 50 and 59 years old with multiple sclerosis.

This clonotype was detected many times. V and J are TRBV7-9 and TRBJ1-6, with 8 bases fitting TRBD1. Germline CDR1 and CDR2: SEHNR and FQNEAQ (reference sequence). Trimming took 1 base from V and 7 from J; bases not matched to a gene: 3. CDR3 length: 15 amino acids. The CDR3 spells CASSLGTGQNSPLHF. Written as DNA, the CDR3 is TGTGCCAGCAGCTTAGGGACAGGGCAGAATTCACCCCTCCACTTT.

There are a few counts of this clonotype. This may arise from a read error, as a much more abundant clone is one base away. V usage is TRBV7-2 and J usage is TRBJ2-2, with D hard to call. CDR3 length: 13 amino acids. With 5 bases removed from V and 7 bases from J, the gap between germline ends came to 11 bases. Germline V CDR1 and CDR2: SGHTA, FQGNSA. As DNA, the CDR3 is TGTGCCAGCAGCCCCACACTGTTCGGGGAGCTGTTTTTT. Translating gives CASSPTLFGELFF.

This clonotype was observed at least ten times. The chain couples TRBV6-2 or TRBV6-3 to TRBJ2-3; D is undetermined. The germline V gene has CDR1 MNHEY and CDR2 SVGEGT. The CDR3 consists of 14 residues. V lost 7 bases and J 1 base, leaving 12 bases between the germline ends. The CDR3 loop is CASTPGGGTDTQYF. The CDR3 bases are TGTGCCAGCACTCCCGGTGGGGGCACAGATACGCAGTATTTT.

This clonotype has more than one count but fewer than ten. This chain uses TRBV20-1 with TRBJ1-2, with D hard to call. V dropped 1 base and J dropped 0 bases, with 21 bases sitting between them. This CDR3 contains 18 residues. Germline-derived CDR1 and CDR2 are DFQATT and SNEGSKA (reference sequence). The CDR3 sequence: CSARAARHQKEANYGYTF. CDR3 DNA: TGCAGTGCTAGAGCGGCTCGCCACCAGAAAGAAGCTAACTATGGCTACACCTTC.

This clonotype was counted many times. The rearrangement joins TRBV6-5 to TRBJ2-7, with D tentatively TRBD2 (7 bases). The germline V gene encodes CDR1 MNHEY and CDR2 SVGAGI. Trimming shortened V by 1 base and J by 5 bases, and 12 bases separated the two germline ends. The CDR3 totals 14 residues. The CDR3 sequence is CASSYFGGLDEQYF. The CDR3 DNA is TGTGCCAGCAGTTACTTCGGGGGGCTCGACGAGCAGTACTTC.

This clonotype was observed many times. The chain links TRBV20-1 to TRBJ2-5, with 8 bases identical to TRBD1. CDR3 length: 13 amino acids. J was trimmed by 2 bases and V by 3 bases; bases with no gene match: 2. Germline loops: CDR1 DFQATT, CDR2 SNEGSKA (reference sequence). The DNA of the CDR3 is TGCAGTGCTAGTAACAGGGGGCAAGAGACCCAGTACTTC. It translates to CSASNRGQETQYF.

This clonotype was observed at least ten times. The V call is TRBV20-1, the J call TRBJ1-6, with 10 positions matching TRBD1. Losses at the gene ends were 0 bases for V and 2 bases for J; bases not matched to a gene: 4. CDR3 size: 17 residues. Germline CDR1 and CDR2: DFQATT and SNEGSKA (reference sequence). CDR3 sequence (DNA): TGCAGTGCTAGAGACCGGGACAGGGGCGCCTATAATTCACCCCTCCACTTT. It yields the protein CSARDRDRGAYNSPLHF.

This clonotype was observed many times. The rearrangement links TRBV5-1 to TRBJ2-1; 9 nucleotides match TRBD1. V lost 0 bases to trimming and J lost 7 bases; unmatched junction nucleotides: 2. Germline values: CDR1 SGHRS, CDR2 YFSETQ. The CDR3 runs to 14 residues. The CDR3 nucleotides are TGCGCCAGCAGCTTGGACAGGGGGCATAATGAGCAGTTCTTC. It codes for CASSLDRGHNEQFF. Full variable domain (missing parts from reference TRBV5-1 and TRBJ2-1): KAGVTQTPRYLIKTRGQQVTLSCSPISGHRSVSWYQQTPGQGLQFLFEYFSETQRNKGNFPGRFSGRQFSNSRSEMNVSTLELGDSALYLCASSLDRGHNEQFFGPGTRLTVL.

This clonotype has ten or more counts. The gene calls are TRBV7-8 and TRBJ2-2; 9 bases match TRBD1. Losses at the gene ends were 5 bases for V and 5 bases for J; bases not matched to a gene: 6. Germline CDR1 and CDR2: SGHVS and FQNEAQ. The CDR3 sequence is 15 residues long. The CDR3 DNA follows: TGTGCCAGCAGCCTCCGGGACAGGGTTACCGGGGAGCTGTTTTTT. Translated: CASSLRDRVTGELFF.

In this sample, this clonotype turned up many times. V is TRBV12-3 or TRBV12-4 and J is TRBJ2-2; a weak D match, TRBD1 (5 bases). This CDR3 is built from 15 residues. The V end was cut by 3 bases, the J end by 2 bases, with 10 bases between. CDR3 sequence (DNA): TGTGCCAGCAGTTTTGGGCAGGGTAACACCGGGGAGCTGTTTTTT. Its protein product is CASSFGQGNTGELFF.

This clonotype has at least ten counts. The chain has TRBV9 and TRBJ1-3, with TRBD1 matching over 9 bases. V was pared by 3 bases and J by 0 bases, with 1 base of the junction left unmatched. This CDR3 spans 15 amino acids. CDR1 and CDR2 from the germline V gene are SGDLS and YYNGEE. The CDR3 reads CASSATGGSGNTIYF. CDR3 coding DNA: TGTGCCAGCAGCGCGACAGGGGGCTCTGGAAACACCATATATTTT.

At least ten counts were recorded for this clonotype. The V gene is TRBV10-3, the J gene TRBJ2-2; TRBD1 agrees at 10 bases. Germline CDR1 ENHRY, CDR2 SYGVKD. There are 15 residues in the CDR3. Losses at the gene ends were 8 bases for V and 6 bases for J; bases not matched to a gene: 9. The DNA for the CDR3 is TGTGCCATCCCCCGGGACAGGGGTTTTCCCGGGGAGCTGTTTTTT. It specifies CAIPRDRGFPGELFF.

This clonotype occurred many times. The V call is TRBV20-1, the J call TRBJ2-3; 7 nucleotides align to TRBD1. The germline V gene encodes CDR1 DFQATT and CDR2 SNEGSKA (reference sequence). V lost 0 bases to trimming and J lost 8 bases; unmatched junction nucleotides: 8. The CDR3 contains 14 residues. The CDR3 spells CSARDGQAHLTQYF. CDR3 nucleotide sequence: TGCAGTGCTAGAGATGGACAGGCCCACCTTACGCAGTATTTT.

This clonotype was detected ten times or more. The chain links TRBV3-1 to TRBJ2-3, with unresolved D. CDR3 length: 13 residues. Germline assignment: CDR1 LGHDT and CDR2 YNNKEL (reference sequence). Trimming shortened V by 1 base and J by 5 bases, and 7 bases separated the two germline ends. Here the CDR3 DNA reads TGTGCCAGCAGCCAAGCTGCCAGAGATACGCAGTATTTT. Translating it yields CASSQAARDTQYF.

Ten or more counts support this clonotype. V is TRBV4-2 and J is TRBJ2-2; TRBD2 agrees at 9 bases. Germline CDR1 reads LGHNA; CDR2 reads YNFKEQ. J gave up 5 bases and V 0 bases, and 7 bases lay outside the gene matches. CDR3 size: 17 residues. CDR3: CASSQEELAGRTGELFF. The CDR3 nucleotides are TGTGCCAGCAGCCAAGAAGAACTAGCGGGTAGGACCGGGGAGCTGTTTTTT.

The table lists this clonotype with many counts. This chain connects TRBV7-6 to TRBJ2-5; D not certain. Trimming left V 1 base short and J 2 bases short, with 11 bases between. CDR3 size: 15 residues. The germline gives CDR1 SGHVS, CDR2 FNYEAQ. In DNA, the CDR3 is TGTGCCAGCAGCTTAGATTTAGGGTGGCAAGAGACCCAGTACTTC. Protein sequence: CASSLDLGWQETQYF. The whole variable domain, filled in from reference TRBV7-6 and TRBJ2-5, reads GAGVSQSPRYKVTKRGQDVALRCDPISGHVSLYWYRQALGQGPEFLTYFNYEAQQDKSGLPNDRFSAERPEGSISTLTIQRTEQRDSAMYRCASSLDLGWQETQYFGPGTRLLVL.

This clonotype was counted once. A much larger clone lies one base from this, so it may be a read error. The chain couples TRBV5-6 to TRBJ2-7; D gene uncertain. Germline values: CDR1 SGHDT, CDR2 YYEEEE. V was shortened by 0 bases and J by 5 bases, with 6 bases between the two germline ends. The CDR3 extends over 12 amino acids. The DNA of the CDR3 is TGTGCCAGCAGCTTGGACCGGGACGAGCAGTACTTC. Translated, it gives CASSLDRDEQYF.

Ten or more counts support this clonotype. The chain couples TRBV10-2 to TRBJ2-1, with TRBD2 matching 9 bases. The germline CDR1 and CDR2 sequences are WSHSY and SAAADI. The CDR3 totals 14 residues. The V segment lost 1 base and the J segment 9 bases; nucleotides outside the gene matches: 4. CDR3 sequence: CASSEFAGGVEQFF. CDR3 in DNA: TGCGCCAGCAGTGAGTTTGCGGGGGGGGTTGAGCAGTTCTTC.

This clonotype has at least ten counts. This sequence joins TRBV6-5 and TRBJ1-5; the D is unclear. The V end was cut by 2 bases, the J end by 9 bases, with 8 bases between. CDR3 length equals 12 residues. CDR1 and CDR2 (germline): MNHEY, SVGAGI. The CDR3 loop is CASSYPSGPQHF. CDR3 sequence (DNA): TGTGCCAGCAGTTACCCCTCAGGGCCCCAGCATTTT.

This clonotype was counted ten times or more. CDR3 DNA: TGCAGTGCCCCGGGACAGGGCTGGACTGAAGCTTTCTTT. Translated, it gives CSAPGQGWTEAFF. V and J are TRBV20-1 and TRBJ1-1; 9 nucleotides line up with TRBD1. The CDR3 has 13 residues. From germline, CDR1 is DFQATT and CDR2 SNEGSKA (reference sequence). Losses at the gene ends were 6 bases for V and 5 bases for J; bases not matched to a gene: 7.